These 16 T cell receptor beta chains share one sample of origin, sequenced in a study of cytomegalovirus exposure and HLA in healthy donors. Primers for the PCR totalled 60 Vbeta and 13 Jbeta. Some clones are missing from TCRdb's copy, which holds only in-frame ones; the method was immunoSEQ multiplex PCR. The sample has 150,000 or so clones; around 79% are singletons. Sample: PBMCs. These receptors were obtained from a middle-aged woman in good health and CMV-seropositive.

The chain carries TRBV9 and TRBJ2-1; 9 bases line up with TRBD2. This CDR3 is built from 14 residues. The ends lost 5 bases at V and 0 bases at J; junction bases unmatched: 0. Germline V CDR1 and CDR2: SGDLS, YYNGEE. The CDR3 is CASSSGSSYNEQFF. The CDR3 nucleotides read TGTGCCAGCAGTAGCGGGAGCTCCTACAATGAGCAGTTCTTC.

This chain connects TRBV9 to TRBJ2-3, with 11 bases matching TRBD2. This CDR3 is built from 15 residues. Germline trimming cut 1 base from V and 3 bases from J; bases unmatched to any gene: 1. Per the germline V gene, CDR1 is SGDLS and CDR2 is YYNGEE. The CDR3 DNA reads as TGTGCCAGCAGCGTAACTAGCGGGGGAACAGATACGCAGTATTTT. Protein sequence: CASSVTSGGTDTQYF.

V gene TRBV7-3 combines with J gene TRBJ2-2; D is unclear. Germline V gene data show CDR1 as SGHTA and CDR2 as FQGTGA. The CDR3 runs 15 residues. The V gene lost 1 base and the J gene lost 8 bases, with 14 bases spanning the gap. CDR3 amino acids: CASSLSPVTRGELFF. For the CDR3, the DNA is TGTGCCAGCAGCTTAAGTCCGGTGACAAGGGGGGAGCTGTTTTTT.

The rearrangement joins TRBV5-4 to TRBJ2-5; weak D call: TRBD2 (5 bases). The J call may be mistaken, given a closer DNA end match to TRBJ2-7. Germline CDR1 SGHNT, CDR2 YYREEE (reference sequence). The CDR3 consists of 13 residues. The CDR3 loop is CASSLFGGYEQYF. The CDR3 DNA follows: TGTGCCAGCAGCTTGTTCGGAGGTTACGAGCAGTACTTC.

The V call is TRBV4-2, the J call TRBJ2-5; 10 bases map to TRBD2. This CDR3 is 15 amino acids long. V was clipped by 5 bases and J by 3 bases; unmatched bases: 6. Germline CDR1 and CDR2: LGHNA and YNFKEQ. CDR3 in DNA: TGTGCCAGCAGCTATAGCGGGGGGACTAAAGAGACCCAGTACTTC. This sequence encodes CASSYSGGTKETQYF.

The chain employs TRBV5-1 and TRBJ2-1; TRBD1 matches 10 bases. CDR1 is SGHRS and CDR2 is YFSETQ in the germline V gene. J lost 0 bases, V lost 4 bases, and 4 bases had no gene match. CDR3 length equals 16 residues. CDR3 region: CASSPRTGGSYNEQFF. The CDR3 DNA sequence: TGCGCCAGCAGCCCAAGGACAGGGGGCTCCTACAATGAGCAGTTCTTC.

This clone was counted between two and nine times. J is TRBJ2-1 and V is TRBV28; 8 bases agree with TRBD2. Trimming removed 4 bases from V and 0 bases from J; junction bases left unmatched: 8. This CDR3 contains 17 residues. CDR1 is MDHEN and CDR2 is SYDVKM in the germline V gene. CDR3 bases: TGTGCCAGCAGTTCCTGGATAGCGGGGCTCTCCTACAATGAGCAGTTCTTC. Protein product: CASSSWIAGLSYNEQFF.

The chain carries TRBV19 and TRBJ2-1; D is unclear. This CDR3 contains 14 residues. Trimming stripped 5 bases from V and 9 bases from J, with 17 bases between. Looked up from germline, CDR1 is LNHDA and CDR2 is SQIVND (reference sequence). CDR3 amino acids: CASSASPSRGEQFF. In nucleotides, the CDR3 is TGTGCCAGTAGTGCATCCCCCAGTAGAGGTGAGCAGTTCTTC. Full variable domain (missing parts from reference TRBV19 and TRBJ2-1): DGGITQSPKYLFRKEGQNVTLSCEQNLNHDAMYWYRQDPGQGLRLIYYSQIVNDFQKGDIAEGYSVSREKKESFPLTVTSAQKNPTAFYLCASSASPSRGEQFFGPGTRLTVL.

V usage is TRBV25-1 and J usage is TRBJ1-4, with D possibly being TRBD1 (6 bases). Trimming shortened V by 4 bases and J by 7 bases, and 13 bases separated the two germline ends. Germline assignment: CDR1 MGHDK and CDR2 SYGVNS. CDR3 length equals 14 residues. The CDR3 DNA follows: TGTGCCAGCAGTGTGGCAGGGGACGGTGAAAAACTGTTTTTT. This codes for CASSVAGDGEKLFF.

The genes are TRBV5-1 and TRBJ2-2; 11 bases line up with TRBD2. V trimming: 4 bases; J trimming: 5 bases; junction bases outside the gene matches: 10. CDR1 is SGHRS and CDR2 is YFSETQ in the germline V gene. The CDR3 loop spans 17 amino acids. CDR3 sequence: CASSRKLAGATTGELFF. In DNA form, the CDR3 reads TGCGCCAGCAGCAGGAAACTAGCGGGGGCTACGACCGGGGAGCTGTTTTTT.

V and J are TRBV2 and TRBJ1-1, with a possible D match to TRBD1 (5 bases). The CDR3 spans 12 residues. The germline V gene has CDR1 SNHLY and CDR2 FYNNEI. V was cut by 5 bases and J by 4 bases, with 8 bases left in between. The CDR3 loop reads CASSKDTTEAFF. CDR3 DNA: TGTGCCAGCAGTAAGGACACCACTGAAGCTTTCTTT.

The CDR3 DNA reads as TGCAGCGTTGAACGAGGCCGCGGGAATTCACCCCTCCACTTT. This codes for CSVERGRGNSPLHF. This rearrangement joins TRBV29-1 to TRBJ1-6; D is undetermined. This CDR3 is 14 amino acids long. V was clipped by 2 bases and J by 7 bases, with 12 bases between them. CDR1 is SQVTM, CDR2 ANQGSEA, per germline.

The chain couples TRBV5-1 to TRBJ2-2; D might be TRBD2 (5 bases). Trimming cost V 2 bases and J 1 base, with 12 bases left between them. In germline, CDR1 is SGHRS, CDR2 YFSETQ. The CDR3 has 16 amino acids. In nucleotides, the CDR3 is TGCGCCAGCAGCTTTGTAGGCGGGCTGAACACCGGGGAGCTGTTTTTT. It translates to CASSFVGGLNTGELFF. Based on the CDR3 plus reference TRBV5-1 and TRBJ2-2, the full variable domain is KAGVTQTPRYLIKTRGQQVTLSCSPISGHRSVSWYQQTPGQGLQFLFEYFSETQRNKGNFPGRFSGRQFSNSRSEMNVSTLELGDSALYLCASSFVGGLNTGELFFGEGSRLTVL.

The chain combines TRBV25-1 with TRBJ1-5, with 9 positions matching TRBD1. The CDR3 has 13 amino acids. CDR1 is MGHDK, CDR2 SYGVNS, per germline. J gave up 7 bases and V 7 bases, and 5 bases lay outside the gene matches. CDR3 bases: TGTGCCAGCACGGGACAGGGATCACAGCCCCAGCATTTT. This gives the protein CASTGQGSQPQHF.

The chain joins TRBV27 to TRBJ1-1; no reliable D call. Trimming removed 2 bases from V and 1 base from J, with 11 bases in between. CDR1 is MNHEY and CDR2 is SMNVEV in the germline V gene (reference sequence). This CDR3 region has 15 residues. The CDR3 region is CASSLTQRGNTEAFF. CDR3 nucleotides: TGTGCCAGCAGTTTAACGCAGAGAGGGAACACTGAAGCTTTCTTT.

The gene calls are TRBV29-1 and TRBJ2-7; D remains ambiguous. V dropped 5 bases and J dropped 2 bases, with 10 bases sitting between them. CDR3 length equals 12 residues. The germline V gene encodes CDR1 SQVTM and CDR2 ANQGSEA. Here the CDR3 DNA reads TGCAGCGTTCGTCGCGGTACCTACGAGCAGTACTTC. The encoded protein is CSVRRGTYEQYF.